A single sample gave rise to the 27 T cell receptor beta chains below, sequenced in a study of OX40 agonist ivuxolimab in advanced cancers. Repertoires were generated with immunoSEQ multiplex PCR, while TCRdb's copy carries only in-frame clones and drops some. Seen here are 43,000 or so clones, over 80% observed once, and the top ten hold 6%. Sample: CD4+ or CD8+ T cells sorted from blood, taken in a trial of the OX40 agonist ivuxolimab. These receptors were taken from an adult with an advanced solid tumor such as melanoma, head and neck, liver or kidney cancer.

V and J are TRBV5-1 and TRBJ2-3; 10 nucleotides match TRBD2. Germline trimming cut 0 bases from V and 0 bases from J; bases unmatched to any gene: 4. CDR3 length: 17 amino acids. The germline gives CDR1 SGHRS, CDR2 YFSETQ. In nucleotides, the CDR3 is TGCGCCAGCAGCTTGGGGTTAGCGGGGGGCAGCACAGATACGCAGTATTTT. Its protein product is CASSLGLAGGSTDTQYF.

The chain is built from TRBV18 and TRBJ2-7, with D unclear. The CDR3 runs 15 residues. Trimming pared 3 bases from V and 0 bases from J, leaving 12 bases between. Germline loops: CDR1 KGHSH, CDR2 LQKENI. CDR3 protein: CASSPARQASYEQYF. CDR3 bases: TGTGCCAGCTCACCGGCCAGACAAGCCTCCTACGAGCAGTACTTC.

The table lists this clone with a count of one. This rearrangement joins TRBV5-1 to TRBJ2-1, with D possibly being TRBD2 (6 bases). The CDR3 is 13 residues long. Germline CDR1 is SGHRS and CDR2 is YFSETQ. Trimming removed 0 bases at V and 7 bases at J, with 8 bases between. CDR3 DNA sequence: TGCGCCAGCAGCTTGGGACTAGTGAATGAGCAGTTCTTC. Translated: CASSLGLVNEQFF.

This clone was detected only once. The chain is built from TRBV5-1 and TRBJ2-7, with D possibly matching TRBD2 (6 bases). Germline V lookup: CDR1 SGHRS, CDR2 YFSETQ. The length of the CDR3 is 15 residues. The V end was cut by 4 bases, the J end by 5 bases, with 19 bases between. This CDR3 is CASSLDTSRMDEQYF. The DNA for the CDR3 is TGCGCCAGCAGCCTTGATACTAGCCGCATGGACGAGCAGTACTTC.

The rearrangement joins TRBV28 to TRBJ2-7; 10 bases line up with TRBD2. The CDR3 is made up of 14 amino acids. The junction had 8 bases not matched to a gene; V was cut back by 5 bases and J by 7 bases. The germline V gene has CDR1 MDHEN and CDR2 SYDVKM. DNA of the CDR3: TGTGCCAGCAGTGTTCTAGCGGGAGTGGGGGAGCAGTACTTC. This codes for CASSVLAGVGEQYF. The full variable domain, rest sourced from reference TRBV28 and TRBJ2-7, is DVKVTQSSRYLVKRTGEKVFLECVQDMDHENMFWYRQDPGLGLRLIYFSYDVKMKEKGDIPEGYSVSREKKERFSLILESASTNQTSMYLCASSVLAGVGEQYFGPGTRLTVT.

The CDR3 coding sequence is TGTGCCAGCAGTTTACCGGGGGTAACTGGCTACACCTTC. Amino acids: CASSLPGVTGYTF. The chain combines TRBV28 with TRBJ1-2, with D perhaps matching TRBD1 (5 bases). The CDR3 consists of 13 residues. The germline CDR1 and CDR2 sequences are MDHEN and SYDVKM. V gave up 2 bases and J gave up 7 bases, with 11 bases separating them.

The chain joins TRBV20-1 to TRBJ1-1; no definite D call. The ends were cut back, 6 bases at V and 11 bases at J, with 10 bases in the middle. CDR3 length: 9 amino acids. CDR1 and CDR2 (germline): DFQATT, SNEGSKA (reference sequence). CDR3 residues: CSAILPAFF. The CDR3 DNA is TGCAGTGCCATCCTCCCCGCTTTCTTT.

This chain uses TRBV5-1 with TRBJ2-3, with a weak D call TRBD1 (6 bases). There are 16 residues in the CDR3. Trimming took 4 bases from V and 0 from J, leaving 15 bases between them. From germline, CDR1 is SGHRS and CDR2 YFSETQ. DNA of the CDR3: TGCGCCAGCAGCACCGGACAGACCACTAGCACAGATACGCAGTATTTT. Translation: CASSTGQTTSTDTQYF.

Written as DNA, the CDR3 is TGTGCCAGCAGTCCCGCGGGGGCGGGAACCACAGATACGCAGTATTTT. This gives the protein CASSPAGAGTTDTQYF. The rearrangement joins TRBV7-3 to TRBJ2-3, with a weak D call TRBD2 (7 bases). Trimming stripped 6 bases from V and 2 bases from J, with 18 bases between. The CDR3 has 16 residues. Germline V gives CDR1 SGHTA, CDR2 FQGTGA.

V and J are TRBV5-1 and TRBJ2-1; 14 bases align to TRBD2. The junction had 15 bases not matched to a gene; V was cut back by 4 bases and J by 3 bases. The CDR3 length is 20 residues. The germline V gene has CDR1 SGHRS and CDR2 YFSETQ. The CDR3 sequence: CASSQPAGTSGGSHYNEQFF. The CDR3 coding sequence is TGCGCCAGCAGCCAACCGGCAGGGACTAGCGGGGGTTCACACTACAATGAGCAGTTCTTC. Full variable domain (remainder filled in from reference TRBV5-1 and TRBJ2-1): KAGVTQTPRYLIKTRGQQVTLSCSPISGHRSVSWYQQTPGQGLQFLFEYFSETQRNKGNFPGRFSGRQFSNSRSEMNVSTLELGDSALYLCASSQPAGTSGGSHYNEQFFGPGTRLTVL.

The chain combines TRBV28 with TRBJ1-2; D gene unclear. CDR3 length equals 13 residues. The V end was cut by 3 bases, the J end by 8 bases, with 13 bases between. The germline V gene encodes CDR1 MDHEN and CDR2 SYDVKM. DNA of the CDR3: TGTGCCAGCAGTTTCGGGATAATGGTAGGCTACACCTTC. Translated, it gives CASSFGIMVGYTF.

The rearrangement uses TRBV19 and TRBJ1-5; D is ambiguous. Germline CDR1 is LNHDA and CDR2 is SQIVND (reference sequence). The CDR3 has 14 residues. Trimming cost V 0 bases and J 6 bases, with 9 bases left between them. CDR3 coding DNA: TGTGCCAGTAGTATAGAGGGTGGGAGTCAGCCCCAGCATTTT. The encoded protein is CASSIEGGSQPQHF.

V usage is TRBV28 and J usage is TRBJ1-5; D is perhaps TRBD1 (6 bases). Germline CDR1 reads MDHEN; CDR2 reads SYDVKM. The CDR3 sequence is 14 residues long. Trimming removed 6 bases from V and 6 bases from J, with 15 bases in between. The CDR3 is CASRQTGSGQPQHF. In DNA, the CDR3 is TGTGCCAGCAGACAAACAGGGTCGGGTCAGCCCCAGCATTTT.

The chain couples TRBV27 to TRBJ1-6, with a weak D call TRBD1 (5 bases). V lost 5 bases and J 6 bases, leaving 17 bases between the germline ends. The CDR3 is 16 residues long. Germline V gene sequence: CDR1 MNHEY, CDR2 SMNVEV (reference sequence). The CDR3 nucleotides read TGTGCCAGCAGTATTCGCAGGGCTGGGCCTAATTCACCCCTCCACTTT. It specifies CASSIRRAGPNSPLHF.

The chain carries TRBV6-6 and TRBJ1-5; TRBD1 might be the D (6 bases). Deletions cut 6 bases from V and 7 bases from J, with 16 bases between. The CDR3 covers 14 residues. CDR1 and CDR2 (germline): MNHNY, SVGAGI (reference sequence). The CDR3 loop reads CASRRGDSGQPQHF. In DNA, the CDR3 is TGTGCCAGCAGAAGGGGGGATTCCGGGCAGCCCCAGCATTTT.

The V and J genes are TRBV21-1 and TRBJ1-4. TRBV21-1 has pseudogene status. CDR3 length: 17 residues. CDR3 sequence: CASSQAFYRGGDEKLFF. DNA for the CDR3: TGTGCCAGCAGCCAAGCGTTCTACAGGGGAGGGGATGAAAAACTGTTTTTT.

The CDR3 region has the DNA TGCGCCAGCAGCGGGGGGACTAGCGAACGCACAGATACGCAGTATTTT. Translation: CASSGGTSERTDTQYF. The rearrangement links TRBV5-1 to TRBJ2-3, with 10 bases aligning to TRBD2. The junction had 6 bases not matched to a gene; V was cut back by 4 bases and J by 1 base. Germline-derived CDR1 and CDR2 are SGHRS and YFSETQ. The CDR3 totals 16 residues.

V is TRBV18 and J is TRBJ2-7; 8 bases map to TRBD2. The CDR3 covers 17 residues. Germline assignment: CDR1 KGHSH and CDR2 LQKENI. With 3 bases clipped from V and 3 bases from J, the junction kept 13 bases outside the gene matches. CDR3 amino acids: CASSPKAALAGLYEQYF. The DNA of the CDR3 is TGTGCCAGCTCACCCAAAGCAGCGCTAGCGGGCCTCTACGAGCAGTACTTC.

The rearrangement uses TRBV28 and TRBJ2-3; 11 bases fit TRBD2. The CDR3 has 14 amino acids. The V gene's germline CDR1 is MDHEN and CDR2 SYDVKM. The J segment lost 2 bases and the V segment lost 7 bases, leaving 2 bases of the junction unmatched. For the CDR3, the DNA is TGTGCCAGCACTAGCGGGAGGAACACAGATACGCAGTATTTT. Translating gives CASTSGRNTDTQYF. Drawing the rest from reference TRBV28 and TRBJ2-3, the complete variable domain is DVKVTQSSRYLVKRTGEKVFLECVQDMDHENMFWYRQDPGLGLRLIYFSYDVKMKEKGDIPEGYSVSREKKERFSLILESASTNQTSMYLCASTSGRNTDTQYFGPGTRLTVL.

This clone was counted only a few times. J is TRBJ1-2 and V is TRBV5-1; 8 bases match TRBD1. Losses at the gene ends were 5 bases for V and 5 bases for J; bases not matched to a gene: 5. This CDR3 is 13 amino acids long. The germline V gene has CDR1 SGHRS and CDR2 YFSETQ. The CDR3 here is CASRGQEQYGYTF. The CDR3 DNA is TGCGCCAGCAGGGGACAGGAACAATATGGCTACACCTTC.

The CDR3 spells CASRVAETSTDTQYF. CDR3 DNA: TGCGCCAGCAGGGTGGCGGAAACTAGCACAGATACGCAGTATTTT. The V gene is TRBV5-1, the J gene TRBJ2-3; D unclear. The germline V gene has CDR1 SGHRS and CDR2 YFSETQ. This CDR3 is 15 amino acids long. V shed 5 bases and J shed 0 bases, with 13 bases lying between them.

The gene calls are TRBV19 and TRBJ1-5, with 7 bases aligning to TRBD1. Germline CDR1 is LNHDA and CDR2 is SQIVND (reference sequence). V dropped 10 bases and J dropped 3; count of bases not matched to a gene: 6. There are 13 residues in the CDR3. The CDR3 loop reads CATSGQVNQPQHF. For the CDR3, the DNA is TGTGCCACCTCCGGACAGGTCAATCAGCCCCAGCATTTT.

This rearrangement joins TRBV2 to TRBJ2-2; weak D call: TRBD1 (6 bases). V lost 2 bases and J lost 4, with 11 bases in between. Germline assignment: CDR1 SNHLY and CDR2 FYNNEI. The CDR3 consists of 15 residues. The CDR3 region has the DNA TGTGCCAGCAGTGAACAGGGGAGTGCCACCGGGGAGCTGTTTTTT. Translation gives CASSEQGSATGELFF.

This chain connects TRBV11-2 to TRBJ1-2, with 9 positions matching TRBD1. V shed 6 bases and J 6 bases; nucleotides not matched to a gene: 5. The CDR3 runs 13 residues. Germline values: CDR1 SGHAT, CDR2 FQNNGV. The CDR3 DNA is TGTGCCAGCAGGGAGACAGGGGGTAATGGCTACACCTTC. Protein: CASRETGGNGYTF.

V gene TRBV18 combines with J gene TRBJ2-7, with D perhaps TRBD1 or TRBD2 (5 bases each). Trimming removed 5 bases at V and 3 bases at J, with 23 bases between. CDR1 and CDR2 from the germline V gene are KGHSH and LQKENI. The CDR3 totals 17 residues. As DNA, the CDR3 is TGTGCCAGCTCAGGGCCAGCCGGGGACCTCCCCATCTACGAGCAGTACTTC. Translating it yields CASSGPAGDLPIYEQYF.

J is TRBJ1-6 and V is TRBV25-1; D remains ambiguous. Trimming removed 6 bases from V and 0 bases from J, with 6 bases in between. CDR1 is MGHDK and CDR2 is SYGVNS in the germline V gene. This CDR3 is 14 amino acids long. CDR3 nucleotide sequence: TGTGCCAGCAGAGAGAGCTCCTATAATTCACCCCTCCACTTT. Protein product: CASRESSYNSPLHF.

This clone has just one count. V usage is TRBV6-5 and J usage is TRBJ1-2, with D unresolved. Between the trimmed V and J ends, which lost 3 bases and 2 bases, there was a span of 13 bases. The germline gives CDR1 MNHEY, CDR2 SVGAGI. This CDR3 is built from 15 residues. CDR3 protein: CASSYSLSGNYGYTF. CDR3 bases: TGTGCCAGCAGTTATTCTCTTTCCGGCAACTATGGCTACACCTTC.